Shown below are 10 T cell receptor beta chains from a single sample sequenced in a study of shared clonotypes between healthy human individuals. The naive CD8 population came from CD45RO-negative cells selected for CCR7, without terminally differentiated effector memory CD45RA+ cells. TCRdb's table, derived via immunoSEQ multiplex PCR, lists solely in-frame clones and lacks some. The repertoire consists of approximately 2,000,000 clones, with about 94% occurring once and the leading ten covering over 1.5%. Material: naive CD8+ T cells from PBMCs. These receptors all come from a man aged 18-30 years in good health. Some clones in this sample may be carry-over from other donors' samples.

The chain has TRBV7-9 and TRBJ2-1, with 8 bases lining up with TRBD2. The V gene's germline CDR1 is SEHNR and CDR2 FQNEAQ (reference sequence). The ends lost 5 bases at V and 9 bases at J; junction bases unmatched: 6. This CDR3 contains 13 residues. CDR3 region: CASSLGLVSEQFF. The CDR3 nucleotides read TGTGCCAGCAGCCTGGGACTAGTCAGTGAGCAGTTCTTC.

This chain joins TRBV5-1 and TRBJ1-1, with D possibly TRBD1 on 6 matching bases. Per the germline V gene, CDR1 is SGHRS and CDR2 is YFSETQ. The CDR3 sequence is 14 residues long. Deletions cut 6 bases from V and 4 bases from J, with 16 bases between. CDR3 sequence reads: CASTLQGSTTEAFF. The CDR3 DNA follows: TGCGCCAGCACCTTACAGGGATCTACCACTGAAGCTTTCTTT.

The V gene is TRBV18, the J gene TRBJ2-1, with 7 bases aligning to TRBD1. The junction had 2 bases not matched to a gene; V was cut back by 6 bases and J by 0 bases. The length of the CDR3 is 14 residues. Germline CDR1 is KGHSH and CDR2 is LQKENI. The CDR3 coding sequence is TGTGCCAGCTCCGGGACAGCCTCCTACAATGAGCAGTTCTTC. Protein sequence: CASSGTASYNEQFF. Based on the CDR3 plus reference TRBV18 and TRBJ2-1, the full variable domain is NAGVMQNPRHLVRRRGQEARLRCSPMKGHSHVYWYRQLPEEGLKFMVYLQKENIIDESGMPKERFSAEFPKEGPSILRIQQVVRGDSAAYFCASSGTASYNEQFFGPGTRLTVL.

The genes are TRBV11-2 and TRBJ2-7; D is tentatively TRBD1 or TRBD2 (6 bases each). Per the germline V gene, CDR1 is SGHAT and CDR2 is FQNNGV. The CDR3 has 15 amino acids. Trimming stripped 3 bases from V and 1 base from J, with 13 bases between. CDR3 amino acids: CASSFSGGSSYEQYF. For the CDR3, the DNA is TGTGCCAGCAGCTTCTCCGGGGGCAGTTCCTACGAGCAGTACTTC.

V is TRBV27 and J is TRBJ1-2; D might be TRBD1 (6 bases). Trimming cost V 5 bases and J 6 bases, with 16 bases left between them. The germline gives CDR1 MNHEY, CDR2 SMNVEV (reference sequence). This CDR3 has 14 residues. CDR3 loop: CASSPLGGPDGYTF. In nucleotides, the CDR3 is TGTGCCAGCAGTCCATTAGGGGGGCCCGATGGCTACACCTTC.

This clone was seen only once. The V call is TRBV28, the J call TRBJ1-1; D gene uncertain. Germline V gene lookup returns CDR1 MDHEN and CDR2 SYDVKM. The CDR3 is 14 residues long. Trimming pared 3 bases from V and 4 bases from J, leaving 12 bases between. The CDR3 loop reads CASSFPGGATEAFF. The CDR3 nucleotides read TGTGCCAGCAGTTTCCCCGGCGGCGCCACTGAAGCTTTCTTT.

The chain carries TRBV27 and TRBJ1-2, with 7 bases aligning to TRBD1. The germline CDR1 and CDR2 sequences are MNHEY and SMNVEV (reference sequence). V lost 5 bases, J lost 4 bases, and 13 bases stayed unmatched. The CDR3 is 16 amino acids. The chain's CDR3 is CASSPSAGQQIYGYTF. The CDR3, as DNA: TGTGCCAGCAGTCCGTCAGCGGGACAGCAGATCTATGGCTACACCTTC.

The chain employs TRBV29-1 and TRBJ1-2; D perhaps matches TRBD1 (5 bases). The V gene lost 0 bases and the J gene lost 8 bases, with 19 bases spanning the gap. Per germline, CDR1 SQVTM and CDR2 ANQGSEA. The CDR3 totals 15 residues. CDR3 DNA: TGCAGCGTTGAAGATAACAGCAGGGACCTCCTCGGCTACACCTTC. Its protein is CSVEDNSRDLLGYTF.

The CDR3 sequence: CATTAGQGPTYEQYF. CDR3 in DNA: TGTGCCACTACTGCCGGACAGGGGCCAACGTACGAGCAGTACTTC. The chain employs TRBV27 and TRBJ2-7; 9 bases map to TRBD1. The CDR3 consists of 15 residues. V shed 10 bases, J shed 4 bases, and the junction held 14 bases outside the gene matches. The germline V gene encodes CDR1 MNHEY and CDR2 SMNVEV (reference sequence).

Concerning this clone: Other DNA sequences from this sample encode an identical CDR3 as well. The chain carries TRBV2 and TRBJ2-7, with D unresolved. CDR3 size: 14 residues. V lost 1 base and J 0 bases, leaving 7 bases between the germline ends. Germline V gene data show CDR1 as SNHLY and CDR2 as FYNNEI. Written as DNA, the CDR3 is TGTGCCAGCAGTGAAGGGGGTTCCTCCTACGAGCAGTACTTC. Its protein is CASSEGGSSYEQYF.